These 11 T cell receptor beta chains were sequenced from one sample in a study of T cell repertoires in cytomegalovirus infection. What these receptors recognize is not known. Each CDR3 protein is one row after TCRdb ran MiXCR on the reads. The sample records around 430,000 distinct CDR3 sequences, about two fifths being singletons. The sequencing used cultured PBMCs, collected from culture after CMV antigen stimulation. These receptors all come from a human donor in good health (CMV status not recorded). Some clones in this sample may be carry-over from other donors' samples.

This clonotype was counted a few times. The chain combines TRBV7-2 with TRBJ2-1, with D unresolved. The length of the CDR3 is 16 residues. Germline CDR1 and CDR2: SGHTA and FQGNSA. V lost 5 bases and J lost 4, with 18 bases in between. The CDR3 bases are TGTGCCAGCAGCCCCGACCCCCCTGGAACATACAATGAGCAGTTCTTC. It translates to CASSPDPPGTYNEQFF. Complete variable domain (other parts from reference TRBV7-2 and TRBJ2-1): GAGVSQSPSNKVTEKGKDVELRCDPISGHTALYWYRQSLGQGLEFLIYFQGNSAPDKSGLPSDRFSAERTGGSVSTLTIQRTQQEDSAVYLCASSPDPPGTYNEQFFGPGTRLTVL.

This clonotype showed up many times. The conserved final phenylalanine or tryptophan is absent from the CDR3, which likely points to a read error. The limits of the CDR3 on the DNA are not certain, so only TCRdb's listed CDR3 is given. The chain carries TRBV19 and TRBJ2-3; the table assigns TRBD1, which was not confirmed against the DNA. With termini counted, the CDR3 has 10 amino acids. Germline V gene lookup returns CDR1 LNHDA and CDR2 SQIVND (reference sequence). CDR3 sequence reads: CASRTRDRDQ.

V is TRBV2 and J is TRBJ1-5; D possibly corresponds to TRBD1 (6 bases). The CDR3 loop spans 14 amino acids. Germline CDR1 SNHLY, CDR2 FYNNEI. Trimming pared 5 bases from V and 2 bases from J, leaving 10 bases between. For the CDR3, the DNA is TGTGCCAGCAGTACCCGACAGGGCAATCAGCCCCAGCATTTT. It encodes CASSTRQGNQPQHF.

This clonotype was found once. The rearrangement links TRBV7-9 to TRBJ1-2, with D maybe TRBD1 (5 bases). This CDR3 is built from 11 residues. V was shortened by 7 bases and J by 9 bases, with 12 bases between the two germline ends. Germline V CDR1 and CDR2: SEHNR, FQNEAQ (reference sequence). For the CDR3, the DNA is TGTGCCAGCATGGGGGGGACTCGCTACACCTTC. Residues: CASMGGTRYTF.

This clonotype was seen only a few times. This chain connects TRBV6-1 to TRBJ1-4; 7 nucleotides agree with TRBD1. This CDR3 has 14 amino acids. Germline V CDR1 and CDR2: MNHNS, SASEGT. The trim removed 6 bases at V and 4 bases at J, leaving 5 bases unmatched. The CDR3 nucleotides are TGTGCCAGCAGACCTGGACAGGTTAATGAAAAACTGTTTTTT. It translates to CASRPGQVNEKLFF.

The genes are TRBV20-1 and TRBJ1-2; unclear D gene. The CDR3 length is 13 residues. The germline CDR1 and CDR2 sequences are DFQATT and SNEGSKA (reference sequence). The germline V and J ends were trimmed by 6 bases and 4 bases, with 15 bases remaining between them. In nucleotides, the CDR3 is TGCAGTGCCCCGGAGGAGACTCGCTATGGCTACACCTTC. Encoded protein: CSAPEETRYGYTF.

This chain joins TRBV5-1 and TRBJ2-1; unclear D gene. Germline CDR1 and CDR2: SGHRS and YFSETQ. The V and J ends lost 0 bases and 2 bases respectively, with 9 bases between them. This CDR3 region has 15 residues. CDR3 region: CASSLVSQAYNEQFF. CDR3 coding DNA: TGCGCCAGCAGCTTGGTATCCCAGGCCTACAATGAGCAGTTCTTC. The whole variable domain, filled in from reference TRBV5-1 and TRBJ2-1, reads KAGVTQTPRYLIKTRGQQVTLSCSPISGHRSVSWYQQTPGQGLQFLFEYFSETQRNKGNFPGRFSGRQFSNSRSEMNVSTLELGDSALYLCASSLVSQAYNEQFFGPGTRLTVL.

This clonotype was recorded a few times. The chain links TRBV7-9 to TRBJ2-5, with a tentative D call TRBD2 (5 bases). CDR1 is SEHNR, CDR2 FQNEAQ, per germline (reference sequence). Deletions cut 6 bases from V and 5 bases from J, with 10 bases between. This CDR3 is 12 amino acids long. CDR3 loop: CASRSSGETQYF. The CDR3 DNA follows: TGTGCCAGCAGAAGCTCGGGGGAGACCCAGTACTTC. Full variable domain (missing parts from reference TRBV7-9 and TRBJ2-5): DTGVSQNPRHKITKRGQNVTFRCDPISEHNRLYWYRQTLGQGPEFLTYFQNEAQLEKSRLLSDRFSAERPKGSFSTLEIQRTEQGDSAMYLCASRSSGETQYFGPGTRLLVL.

The V and J genes are TRBV19 and TRBJ2-5; TRBD2 matches at 8 bases. Germline V gene data show CDR1 as LNHDA and CDR2 as SQIVND (reference sequence). The ends lost 7 bases at V and 5 bases at J; junction bases unmatched: 6. The CDR3 spans 13 residues. The CDR3 sequence is CASKERGRETQYF. In nucleotides, the CDR3 is TGTGCCAGTAAAGAGCGGGGGCGGGAGACCCAGTACTTC. Filled out from reference TRBV19 and TRBJ2-5, the complete variable domain reads DGGITQSPKYLFRKEGQNVTLSCEQNLNHDAMYWYRQDPGQGLRLIYYSQIVNDFQKGDIAEGYSVSREKKESFPLTVTSAQKNPTAFYLCASKERGRETQYFGPGTRLLVL.

This clonotype has just a few counts. This rearrangement joins TRBV7-9 to TRBJ2-1; D perhaps matches TRBD2 (5 bases). The CDR3 is 16 residues long. V was shortened by 5 bases and J by 9 bases, with 23 bases between the two germline ends. The germline V gene has CDR1 SEHNR and CDR2 FQNEAQ (reference sequence). Written as DNA, the CDR3 is TGTGCCAGCAGCCCTGGTGGGAGATGGTGGGGAGCTGAGCAGTTCTTC. Its translation is CASSPGGRWWGAEQFF.

This clonotype was seen a handful of times. The chain combines TRBV12-3 or TRBV12-4 with TRBJ2-5; no clear D gene. The V gene lost 8 bases and the J gene lost 3 bases, with 7 bases spanning the gap. The CDR3 consists of 11 residues. The CDR3 bases are TGTGCCAGCGGTCGGGAAGAGACCCAGTACTTC. Amino acid sequence: CASGREETQYF.